One sample yielded the 10 T cell receptor beta chains listed below, sequenced in a study of blood T cell repertoires in COVID-19. Profiling relied on immunoSEQ multiplex PCR, and the TCRdb table lists in-frame clones only, not all of them. The sample has around 19,000 clones; roughly four fifths are singletons. The sequencing sample was made of peripheral blood. The receptors stem from a man aged 35 to 55 with active or convalescent COVID-19.

This sequence joins TRBV20-1 and TRBJ1-2, with D unclear. CDR3 length: 13 amino acids. Deletions cut 3 bases from V and 3 bases from J, with 11 bases between. Germline CDR1 and CDR2: DFQATT and SNEGSKA (reference sequence). DNA for the CDR3: TGCAGTGCTAGTTGGATAGCGTACTATGGCTACACCTTC. It translates to CSASWIAYYGYTF.

V and J are TRBV5-1 and TRBJ2-7; D perhaps matches TRBD2 (5 bases). Trimming took 5 bases from V and 0 from J, leaving 6 bases between them. Germline V lookup: CDR1 SGHRS, CDR2 YFSETQ. CDR3 length equals 12 residues. The CDR3 loop is CASREDSYEQYF. The DNA of the CDR3 is TGCGCCAGCAGGGAGGACTCCTACGAGCAGTACTTC.

The chain recombines TRBV11-2 with TRBJ1-5; the match to TRBD1 covers 8 bases. Germline CDR1 and CDR2: SGHAT and FQNNGV. The CDR3 contains 15 residues. V shed 5 bases and J 5 bases; nucleotides not matched to a gene: 8. The CDR3 nucleotides are TGTGCCAGCAGCGCGACAGGGGACTCCTATCAGCCCCAGCATTTT. As protein: CASSATGDSYQPQHF.

This clone was seen a few times. The chain recombines TRBV5-5 with TRBJ2-7, with 8 positions matching TRBD1. V shed 9 bases and J 4 bases; nucleotides not matched to a gene: 12. The CDR3 is made up of 14 amino acids. Per the germline V gene, CDR1 is SGHKS and CDR2 is YYEKEE (reference sequence). The CDR3 region has the DNA TGTGCCACAAAACTTGGGACAGGAGTATACGAGCAGTACTTC. Protein sequence: CATKLGTGVYEQYF.

The chain combines TRBV7-2 with TRBJ2-2, with D tentatively TRBD1 (5 bases). CDR3 length: 16 amino acids. Looked up from germline, CDR1 is SGHTA and CDR2 is FQGNSA. Trimming took 2 bases from V and 3 from J, leaving 13 bases between them. The CDR3 DNA sequence: TGTGCCAGCAGCTTATACGCAGGGTCGGACACCGGGGAGCTGTTTTTT. The encoded protein is CASSLYAGSDTGELFF.

This sequence joins TRBV9 and TRBJ1-5; 11 nucleotides agree with TRBD1. This CDR3 spans 19 amino acids. Per germline, CDR1 SGDLS and CDR2 YYNGEE. J lost 0 bases, V lost 4 bases, and 12 bases had no gene match. For the CDR3, the DNA is TGTGCCAGCAGCCCCTCCCCTGGGACAGGGGGTTATAGCAATCAGCCCCAGCATTTT. It specifies CASSPSPGTGGYSNQPQHF.

The chain employs TRBV5-1 and TRBJ1-2; D not resolved. The germline V gene encodes CDR1 SGHRS and CDR2 YFSETQ. The CDR3 contains 16 residues. V was shortened by 0 bases and J by 1 base, with 13 bases between the two germline ends. This chain's CDR3 is CASSLDKGGFNYGYTF. As DNA, the CDR3 is TGCGCCAGCAGCTTGGACAAGGGAGGGTTTAACTATGGCTACACCTTC.

This chain joins TRBV5-1 and TRBJ2-3; 13 bases agree with TRBD2. After removal of 1 base from V and 5 bases from J, the junction contained 7 bases not matched to a gene. This CDR3 is built from 17 residues. Germline CDR1 reads SGHRS; CDR2 reads YFSETQ. For the CDR3, the DNA is TGCGCCAGCAGCTTGTCACTAGCGGGGGGGCATGGAGATACGCAGTATTTT. Translation: CASSLSLAGGHGDTQYF.

The chain joins TRBV25-1 to TRBJ2-5; D is unclear. Trimming shortened V by 8 bases and J by 8 bases, and 12 bases separated the two germline ends. The CDR3 sequence is 11 residues long. Germline assignment: CDR1 MGHDK and CDR2 SYGVNS. The CDR3 spells CASALGGTQYF. The CDR3 DNA is TGTGCCAGCGCCCTTGGCGGTACCCAGTACTTC.

The genes are TRBV5-1 and TRBJ2-5, with D uncertain. V was trimmed by 4 bases and J by 5 bases, leaving 12 bases between them. This CDR3 region has 13 residues. Germline V gives CDR1 SGHRS, CDR2 YFSETQ. This chain's CDR3 is CASSPDTWETQYF. The CDR3 DNA sequence: TGCGCCAGCAGCCCCGATACATGGGAGACCCAGTACTTC. The full variable domain, rest sourced from reference TRBV5-1 and TRBJ2-5, is KAGVTQTPRYLIKTRGQQVTLSCSPISGHRSVSWYQQTPGQGLQFLFEYFSETQRNKGNFPGRFSGRQFSNSRSEMNVSTLELGDSALYLCASSPDTWETQYFGPGTRLLVL.